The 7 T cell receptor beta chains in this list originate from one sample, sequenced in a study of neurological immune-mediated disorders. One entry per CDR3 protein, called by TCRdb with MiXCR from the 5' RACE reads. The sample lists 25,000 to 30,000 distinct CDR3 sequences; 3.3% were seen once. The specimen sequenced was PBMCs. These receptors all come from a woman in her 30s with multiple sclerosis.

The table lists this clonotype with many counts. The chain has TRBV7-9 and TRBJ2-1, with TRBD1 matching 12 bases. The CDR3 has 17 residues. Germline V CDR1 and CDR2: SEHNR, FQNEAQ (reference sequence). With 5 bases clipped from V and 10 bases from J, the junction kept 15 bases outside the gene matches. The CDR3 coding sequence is TGTGCCAGCAGCCCCCCACCGGGACAGGGGGCGCGTGGGGAGCAGTTCTTC. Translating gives CASSPPPGQGARGEQFF.

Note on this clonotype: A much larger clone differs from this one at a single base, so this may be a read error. In DNA, the CDR3 is TGCAGTGCTAGAGGGGGGGCAGTTCCTTCCTACGAGCAGCACTTC. It yields the protein CSARGGAVPSYEQHF. The chain links TRBV20-1 to TRBJ2-7; the D call may be TRBD1 or TRBD2 (6 bases each). The CDR3 is 15 residues long. Germline values: CDR1 DFQATT, CDR2 SNEGSKA (reference sequence).

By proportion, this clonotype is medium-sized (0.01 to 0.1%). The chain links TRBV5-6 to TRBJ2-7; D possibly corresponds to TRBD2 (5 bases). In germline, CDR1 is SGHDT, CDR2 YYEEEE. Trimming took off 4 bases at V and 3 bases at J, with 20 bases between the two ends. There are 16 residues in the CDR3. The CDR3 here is CASSAVRARWFYEQYF. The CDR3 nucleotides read TGTGCCAGCAGCGCCGTGAGGGCCCGCTGGTTCTACGAGCAGTACTTC.

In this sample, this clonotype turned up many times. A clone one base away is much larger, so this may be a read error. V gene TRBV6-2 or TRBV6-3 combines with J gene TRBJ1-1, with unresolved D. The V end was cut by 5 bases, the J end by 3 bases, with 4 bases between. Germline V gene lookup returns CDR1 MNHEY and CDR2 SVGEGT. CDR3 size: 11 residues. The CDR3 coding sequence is TGTGCCAGCAGTACCCACACTGAAGCTTTCTTT. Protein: CASSTHTEAFF.

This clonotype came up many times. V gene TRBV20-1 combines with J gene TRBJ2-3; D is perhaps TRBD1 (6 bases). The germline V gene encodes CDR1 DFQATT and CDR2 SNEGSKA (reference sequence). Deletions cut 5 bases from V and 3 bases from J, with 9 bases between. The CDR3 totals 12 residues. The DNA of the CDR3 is TGCAGTGCTCCCGGACAGACAGATACGCAGTATTTT. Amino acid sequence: CSAPGQTDTQYF.

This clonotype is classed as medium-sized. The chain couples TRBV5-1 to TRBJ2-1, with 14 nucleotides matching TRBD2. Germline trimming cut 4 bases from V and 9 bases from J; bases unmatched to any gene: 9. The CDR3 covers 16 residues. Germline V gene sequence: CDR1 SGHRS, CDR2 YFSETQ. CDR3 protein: CASSQTGTSGSGEQFF. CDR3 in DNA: TGCGCCAGCAGCCAGACCGGGACTAGCGGGAGTGGTGAGCAGTTCTTC.

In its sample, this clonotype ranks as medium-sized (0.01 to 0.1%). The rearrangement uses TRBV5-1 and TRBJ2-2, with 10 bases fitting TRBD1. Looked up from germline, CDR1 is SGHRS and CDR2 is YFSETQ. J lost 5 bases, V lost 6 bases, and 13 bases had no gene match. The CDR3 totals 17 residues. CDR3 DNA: TGCGCCAGCACCCGGTCCGGGACAGGGGCTATAACCGGGGAGCTGTTTTTT. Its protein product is CASTRSGTGAITGELFF.